This T cell receptor beta chain came from a study of T cells in Graves' hyperthyroidism and ophthalmopathy. Findings and caveats of the study: Blood also carried most thyroid clonotypes expanded above 0.001.

Using RNA transcripts as the source, TCR beta CDR3 regions were amplified. Researchers ran a first-round RT-PCR on the TCR CDR3 using the HTBI primer set. A single record per CDR3 protein comes from TCRdb applying MiXCR to the multiplex PCR reads. The table records 300,000 to 450,000 distinct CDR3 sequences, about a sixth of them present only once. The table lists this clonotype with many counts. Its specificity is not known. The source is a woman in her twenties or thirties with Graves' hyperthyroidism that later progressed to Graves' ophthalmopathy. Source material: blood.

CDR3 amino acids: CASSEPRTSGSRTGELFF. The CDR3 DNA reads as TGCGCCAGCAGTGAGCCGAGAACTAGCGGGAGTCGAACCGGGGAGCTGTTTTTT. The rearrangement links TRBV10-2 to TRBJ2-2; 11 bases line up with TRBD2. Germline V gives CDR1 WSHSY, CDR2 SAAADI. The V gene end was trimmed by 2 bases and the J gene end by 5 bases; junction bases not matched to a gene: 10. There are 18 residues in the CDR3.